The clone carrying this T cell receptor (beta chain) turned up a few times. Its target is not known. The entry originates in a study of CD4+ T cells in melanoma. There are 15 residues in the CDR3. Notes on the study in general: Neoantigen-specific CD4+ T cells in melanoma reportedly had diverse differentiation states. A reported correlation linked neoantigen-specific CD4+ T cells to CD8+, macrophage and B cell function.

Clones were sequenced by immunoSEQ multiplex PCR, and TCRdb holds only the in-frame ones, with some missing. The sample lists around 12,000 clones, less than 70% occurring once. Sequenced sample: cells from a culture (not recorded whether cultured in vitro). This TCR derives from a human donor with melanoma. V usage is TRBV21-1 and J usage is TRBJ2-2; TRBD1 was called by the table and not checked on the DNA. TRBV21-1 is given as a pseudogene. This chain's CDR3 is CASSTGQSNTGELFF. As DNA, the CDR3 is TGTGCCAGCAGCACGGGACAGTCGAACACCGGGGAGCTGTTTTTT.